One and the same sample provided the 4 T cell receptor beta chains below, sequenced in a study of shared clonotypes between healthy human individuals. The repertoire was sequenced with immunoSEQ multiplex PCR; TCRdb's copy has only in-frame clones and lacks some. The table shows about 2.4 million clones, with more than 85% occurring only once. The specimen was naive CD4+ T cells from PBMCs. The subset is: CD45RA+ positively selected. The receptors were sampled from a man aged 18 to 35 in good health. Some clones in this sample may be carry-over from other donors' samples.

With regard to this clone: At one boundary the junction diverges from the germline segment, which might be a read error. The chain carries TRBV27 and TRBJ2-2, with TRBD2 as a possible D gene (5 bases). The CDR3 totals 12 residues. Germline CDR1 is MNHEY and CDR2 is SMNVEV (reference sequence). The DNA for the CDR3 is TGTGCCAGCAGTATCAGAACCGGGGAGCCGTTTTTT. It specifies CASSIRTGEPFF.

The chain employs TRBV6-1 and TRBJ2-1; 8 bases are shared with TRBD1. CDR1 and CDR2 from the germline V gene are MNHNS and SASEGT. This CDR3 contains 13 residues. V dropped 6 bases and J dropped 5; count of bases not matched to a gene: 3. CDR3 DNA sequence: TGTGCCAGCAGATACAGGGGGAACAATGAGCAGTTCTTC. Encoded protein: CASRYRGNNEQFF.

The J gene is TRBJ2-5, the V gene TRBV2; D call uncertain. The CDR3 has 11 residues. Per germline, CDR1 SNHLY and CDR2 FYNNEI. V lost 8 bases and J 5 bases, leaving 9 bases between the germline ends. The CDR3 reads CASRYFETQYF. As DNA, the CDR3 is TGTGCCAGCCGTTATTTTGAGACCCAGTACTTC.

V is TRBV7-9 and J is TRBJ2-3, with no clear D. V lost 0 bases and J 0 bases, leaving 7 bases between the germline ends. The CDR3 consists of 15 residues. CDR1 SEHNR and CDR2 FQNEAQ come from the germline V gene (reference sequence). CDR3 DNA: TGTGCCAGCAGCTTAGCGTCCTGGAGCACAGATACGCAGTATTTT. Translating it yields CASSLASWSTDTQYF.